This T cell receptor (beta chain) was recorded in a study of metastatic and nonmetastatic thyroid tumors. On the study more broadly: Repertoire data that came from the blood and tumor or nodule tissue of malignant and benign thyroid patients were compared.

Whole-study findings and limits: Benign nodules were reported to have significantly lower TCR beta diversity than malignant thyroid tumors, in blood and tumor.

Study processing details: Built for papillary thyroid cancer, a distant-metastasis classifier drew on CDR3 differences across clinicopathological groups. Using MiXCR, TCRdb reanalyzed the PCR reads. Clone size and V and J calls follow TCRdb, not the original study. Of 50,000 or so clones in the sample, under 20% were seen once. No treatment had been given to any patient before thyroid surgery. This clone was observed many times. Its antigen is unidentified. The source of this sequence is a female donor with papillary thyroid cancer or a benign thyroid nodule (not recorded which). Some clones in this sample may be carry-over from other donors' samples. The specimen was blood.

The CDR3, as DNA: TGCGCCAGCAGCTTGGCCACTATAGCGGGGAGCTCCTACAATGAGCAGTTCTTC. It is translated as CASSLATIAGSSYNEQFF. The genes are TRBV5-1 and TRBJ2-1, with 8 bases matching TRBD2. The CDR3 length is 18 residues. V trimming: 0 bases; J trimming: 0 bases; junction bases outside the gene matches: 8. Germline V gene lookup returns CDR1 SGHRS and CDR2 YFSETQ.